Each of the 15 T cell receptor beta chains below was sequenced from the same sample in a study of T cell responses to AZD1222 COVID-19 vaccine. Clones were read by immunoSEQ multiplex PCR, and TCRdb kept only the in-frame ones, dropping some. This table has under 200,000 clones, around 93% appearing once. The material sequenced was peripheral blood, taken on day 0 of AZD1222 vaccination. These receptors all stem from an adult in good health.

The chain links TRBV9 to TRBJ2-2, with D possibly matching TRBD1 (6 bases). This CDR3 is built from 15 residues. Germline CDR1 reads SGDLS; CDR2 reads YYNGEE. The V end lost 3 bases, the J end lost 6 bases, and 15 bases lay between the germline ends. In DNA, the CDR3 is TGTGCCAGCAGCGCGGGTCGGCAGGGGTCCGGGGAGCTGTTTTTT. It translates to CASSAGRQGSGELFF.

The rearrangement joins TRBV5-4 to TRBJ1-2, with unresolved D. Germline values: CDR1 SGHNT, CDR2 YYREEE (reference sequence). CDR3 length equals 14 residues. V gave up 3 bases and J gave up 8 bases, with 17 bases separating them. The CDR3 protein is CASSYPPGLGGYTF. The CDR3 DNA reads as TGTGCCAGCAGCTACCCCCCCGGTCTTGGAGGCTACACCTTC.

The chain couples TRBV14 to TRBJ1-1, with D possibly being TRBD1 (5 bases). CDR1 SGHDN and CDR2 FVKESK come from the germline V gene. The CDR3 covers 13 residues. With 1 base removed from V and 10 bases from J, the gap between germline ends came to 13 bases. The CDR3 sequence is CASSQVQTQGAFF. CDR3 DNA sequence: TGTGCCAGCAGCCAAGTTCAGACCCAGGGAGCTTTCTTT. The whole variable domain, remainder taken from reference TRBV14 and TRBJ1-1, is EAGVTQFPSHSVIEKGQTVTLRCDPISGHDNLYWYRRVMGKEIKFLLHFVKESKQDESGMPNNRFLAERTGGTYSTLKVQPAELEDSGVYFCASSQVQTQGAFFGQGTRLTVV.

The CDR3 DNA follows: TGTGCCAGCAGTCTTGACAGGCTAGAGCAGTACTTC. It is translated as CASSLDRLEQYF. The V call is TRBV6-5, the J call TRBJ2-7; tentative D call: TRBD1 (6 bases). This CDR3 contains 12 residues. Trimming removed 5 bases from V and 7 bases from J, with 12 bases in between. Germline V gene lookup returns CDR1 MNHEY and CDR2 SVGAGI.

V is TRBV6-4 and J is TRBJ2-7; the match to TRBD1 covers 8 bases. V shed 6 bases and J 3 bases; nucleotides not matched to a gene: 4. CDR3 size: 13 residues. Germline CDR1 reads MRHNA; CDR2 reads SNTAGT. The CDR3 region is CASSLGQGYEQYF. The CDR3 DNA sequence: TGTGCCAGCAGCCTCGGACAGGGCTACGAGCAGTACTTC.

The chain links TRBV27 to TRBJ2-2; no definite D call. Trimming took off 3 bases at V and 11 bases at J, with 13 bases between the two ends. Germline loops: CDR1 MNHEY, CDR2 SMNVEV (reference sequence). This CDR3 contains 13 residues. The DNA of the CDR3 is TGTGCCAGCAGTTTCGACACGAGCCAAGAGCTGTTTTTT. This sequence encodes CASSFDTSQELFF.

CDR3 sequence: CASSYSNSIYEQYF. As DNA, the CDR3 is TGTGCCAGCAGTTACTCGAACAGCATTTACGAGCAGTACTTC. This chain connects TRBV6-6 to TRBJ2-7; D unclear. The CDR3 has 14 amino acids. Germline V lookup: CDR1 MNHNY, CDR2 SVGAGI (reference sequence). V shed 0 bases and J shed 4 bases, with 10 bases lying between them.

The chain recombines TRBV5-6 with TRBJ1-4; D gene uncertain. This CDR3 has 14 amino acids. Germline assignment: CDR1 SGHDT and CDR2 YYEEEE. The V end lost 2 bases, the J end lost 3 bases, and 8 bases lay between the germline ends. Here the CDR3 DNA reads TGTGCCAGCAGCTTCTCCAGCCCTAATGAAAAACTGTTTTTT. Protein sequence: CASSFSSPNEKLFF.

This rearrangement joins TRBV27 to TRBJ2-1, with TRBD2 identical over 13 bases. CDR1 is MNHEY and CDR2 is SMNVEV in the germline V gene (reference sequence). This CDR3 contains 16 residues. V lost 5 bases and J lost 7; bases outside the gene matches: 8. CDR3 DNA: TGTGCCAGCAGTCCTCTCCGGACTAGCGGGAGTAATGAGCAGTTCTTC. It encodes CASSPLRTSGSNEQFF.

The V gene is TRBV7-3, the J gene TRBJ2-7; the match to TRBD2 covers 13 bases. Germline values: CDR1 SGHTA, CDR2 FQGTGA. This CDR3 is built from 15 residues. V was clipped by 5 bases and J by 7 bases; unmatched bases: 8. CDR3 sequence (DNA): TGTGCCAGCAGCCTCGGACTAGCGGGAGTATATGAGCAGTACTTC. Translated, it gives CASSLGLAGVYEQYF.

This chain connects TRBV4-3 to TRBJ2-3, with 7 positions matching TRBD1. Germline V CDR1 and CDR2: LGHNA, YSLEER. V was pared by 4 bases and J by 3 bases, with 13 bases of the junction left unmatched. The CDR3 loop spans 17 amino acids. CDR3 sequence reads: CASSPFAHRGKTDTQYF. CDR3 DNA: TGCGCCAGCAGCCCCTTTGCCCACAGGGGAAAAACAGATACGCAGTATTTT.

The genes are TRBV9 and TRBJ1-2; no definite D call. Germline V lookup: CDR1 SGDLS, CDR2 YYNGEE. Between the trimmed V and J ends, which lost 3 bases and 0 bases, there was a span of 12 bases. The CDR3 has 15 residues. CDR3 residues: CASSGRGASNYGYTF. The CDR3 DNA sequence: TGTGCCAGCAGCGGCCGGGGAGCCTCTAACTATGGCTACACCTTC.

This clone has only one observation. This chain connects TRBV7-9 to TRBJ1-2, with 12 positions matching TRBD1. Germline values: CDR1 SEHNR, CDR2 FQNEAQ (reference sequence). The CDR3 contains 16 residues. The V and J ends lost 5 bases and 5 bases, in that order; junction bases with no gene match: 9. DNA for the CDR3: TGTGCCAGCAGCACCTCCGGGACAGGGGGCTTTTATGGCTACACCTTC. Its translation: CASSTSGTGGFYGYTF.

V gene TRBV30 combines with J gene TRBJ1-3; D is undetermined. In germline, CDR1 is GTSNPN, CDR2 SVGIG (reference sequence). The ends were cut back, 2 bases at V and 4 bases at J, with 15 bases in the middle. The CDR3 is 15 amino acids. The CDR3 region is CAWSLNTGRGNTIYF. The CDR3 nucleotides read TGTGCCTGGAGTCTCAACACGGGGAGAGGAAACACCATATATTTT.

This chain connects TRBV29-1 to TRBJ1-1; D is ambiguous. V shed 4 bases and J shed 1 base, with 10 bases lying between them. CDR3 length: 13 residues. Germline CDR1 SQVTM, CDR2 ANQGSEA. The DNA for the CDR3 is TGCAGCGTTGGAGGGAGCGGGAACACTGAAGCTTTCTTT. This sequence encodes CSVGGSGNTEAFF.